The T cell receptor beta chain described here comes from a study of blood T cell repertoires in COVID-19. Overall study context: COVID-19 samples from acute and convalescent phases originated in the United States, Italy and Spain. T cells, B-cell-depleted T cells, or PBMCs provided the cDNA or gDNA that served as material.

This CDR3 has 16 amino acids. V gave up 5 bases and J gave up 6 bases; unmatched junction bases: 8. The germline CDR1 and CDR2 sequences are SGHVS and FQNEAQ. The study assigned cohorts using participant-reported clinical history. Recovered participants had two consecutive negative NP/OP PCR tests, healthcare professional clearance, or symptom resolution. The method was immunoSEQ multiplex PCR; TCRdb's version includes in-frame clones alone and lacks a portion of them. The table records some 290,000 clones, nearly 90% of them present only once. This receptor was identified in a woman aged 30 to 39 who had recovered from COVID-19. The V gene is TRBV7-8, the J gene TRBJ1-6; 9 nucleotides line up with TRBD1. Sequenced sample: PBMCs or T cells enriched from blood (not recorded which). The CDR3 sequence is CASSARTGALNSPLHF. CDR3 nucleotides: TGTGCCAGCAGCGCTAGGACAGGGGCACTTAATTCACCCCTCCACTTT.